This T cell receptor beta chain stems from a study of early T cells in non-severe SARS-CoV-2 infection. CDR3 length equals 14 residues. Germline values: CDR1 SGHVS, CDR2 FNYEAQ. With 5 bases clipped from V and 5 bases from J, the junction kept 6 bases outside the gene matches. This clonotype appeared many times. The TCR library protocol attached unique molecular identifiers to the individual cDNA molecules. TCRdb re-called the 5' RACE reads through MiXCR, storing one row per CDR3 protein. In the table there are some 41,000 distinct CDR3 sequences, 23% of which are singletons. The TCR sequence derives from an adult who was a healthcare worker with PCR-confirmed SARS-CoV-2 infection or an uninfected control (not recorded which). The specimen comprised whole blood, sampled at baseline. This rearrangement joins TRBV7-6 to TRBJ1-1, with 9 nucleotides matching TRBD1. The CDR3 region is CASSSTGGATEAFF. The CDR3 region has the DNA TGTGCCAGCAGCAGTACAGGGGGCGCGACTGAAGCTTTCTTT. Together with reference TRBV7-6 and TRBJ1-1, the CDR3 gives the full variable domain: GAGVSQSPRYKVTKRGQDVALRCDPISGHVSLYWYRQALGQGPEFLTYFNYEAQQDKSGLPNDRFSAERPEGSISTLTIQRTEQRDSAMYRCASSSTGGATEAFFGQGTRLTVV.